Presented here are 5 T cell receptor beta chains from one specimen sequenced in a study of blood T cell repertoires in COVID-19. Profiling relied on immunoSEQ multiplex PCR, and the TCRdb table lists in-frame clones only, not all of them. The table has about 52,000 clones, just over 85% seen once; the top ten hold around 15%. Material for sequencing was peripheral blood. These receptors originate from a man between 65 and 85 years old with acute or convalescent COVID-19.

V gene TRBV13 combines with J gene TRBJ2-7; D may be TRBD1 (5 bases). The CDR3 totals 13 residues. The V and J ends lost 6 bases and 4 bases respectively, with 13 bases between them. CDR1 and CDR2 (germline): PRHDT, FYEKMQ (reference sequence). CDR3 sequence: CASRFSAGYEQYF. CDR3 nucleotide sequence: TGTGCCAGCAGATTTTCTGCAGGGTACGAGCAGTACTTC.

This chain uses TRBV10-3 with TRBJ2-7, with a tentative D call TRBD1 (6 bases). CDR3 length: 14 residues. V lost 3 bases, J lost 2 bases, and 11 bases lay in between. Germline values: CDR1 ENHRY, CDR2 SYGVKD. CDR3 residues: CAISDTGYAYEQYF. The CDR3 DNA sequence: TGTGCCATCAGTGACACAGGGTACGCCTACGAGCAGTACTTC.

Points on this clone: At one boundary the junction diverges from the germline segment, which might be a read error. The V and J genes are TRBV7-7 and TRBJ2-5; 9 nucleotides align to TRBD2. CDR3 length: 16 residues. Germline V CDR1 and CDR2: SSHAT, FNYEAQ (reference sequence). The CDR3 nucleotides read TGTGCTAGCAGCTTAAGCGGGAGCGGGGGGAGAGAGACCCAGTACTTC. Translation: CASSLSGSGGRETQYF.

The chain links TRBV19 to TRBJ1-1; D gene unclear. This CDR3 region has 13 residues. Germline V CDR1 and CDR2: LNHDA, SQIVND (reference sequence). V lost 5 bases and J lost 0, with 7 bases in between. In nucleotides, the CDR3 is TGTGCCAGTAGTTCTTTTATGAACACTGAAGCTTTCTTT. Translation: CASSSFMNTEAFF.

This chain uses TRBV27 with TRBJ2-3; 8 nucleotides match TRBD1. The V gene end was trimmed by 5 bases and the J gene end by 2 bases; junction bases not matched to a gene: 6. The CDR3 runs 15 residues. Germline V gives CDR1 MNHEY, CDR2 SMNVEV (reference sequence). The CDR3 nucleotides are TGTGCCAGCAGTCGCTACAGGGGGGCCACAGATACGCAGTATTTT. The encoded protein is CASSRYRGATDTQYF.